This paragraph covers one T cell receptor beta chain sequence. Its antigen is unknown. Base-call qualities are not available, and no considerably larger clone is one nucleotide away. The data stem from a study of CD8+ T cells in alopecia areata (dated by TCRdb to the late 2010s). For the wider study: The treated patients took part in an open-label pilot trial in which moderate-to-severe alopecia areata was treated with oral tofacitinib at 5 to 10 mg twice daily. In humans, TCRbeta sequencing was performed on scalp tissue and on sorted CD4+ and CD8+ peripheral blood T cells from healthy controls and from patients with patchy or totalis/universalis alopecia areata. RNA was obtained with the PAXgene miRNA kit for fixed scalp, the miRNeasy kit for PBMCs, and the RNeasy kit for mouse skin. Patients on tofacitinib were biopsied at baseline and after 4 and 24 weeks of treatment, and several of the patients also had a later scalp biopsy. High-throughput TCRbeta sequencing was used to examine T cell clonal expansion in alopecia areata in both the C3H/HeJ mouse model and human patients. Scalp clonality was compared across normal scalp (n=4), patchy alopecia areata scalp (n=8), and alopecia totalis/universalis scalp (n=8). TCRbeta CDR3 regions were amplified by immunoSEQ multiplex PCR with 35 Vbeta forward and 13 Jbeta reverse primers. Patients received tofacitinib for 6 to 18 months and were then followed off drug for 6 months to check for delayed response and recurrence.

The research as a whole found: Compared with normal scalp, lesional scalp had higher clonality and more expanded CD8+ clones, particularly in alopecia totalis/universalis, a pattern that suggests antigenic drive. Compared with mice, TCR sequences shared between patients were less clear, possibly partly because of HLA diversity across the patient population. Unlike mouse skin, which is dominated by gammadelta T cells, normal human skin has resident alphabeta T cells that are also sequenced, and this complicates analysis of the scalp TCR repertoire.

Preparation of the library involved the immunoSEQ multiplex PCR assay. RNA was extracted from all samples and reverse transcribed into cDNA, which served as template for TCR sequencing. SuperScript III was used for first-strand cDNA synthesis, primed with a 2:1 mix of oligo-dT and random hexamers. A synthetic immune receptor repertoire was used to assess amplification bias, and residual bias was removed computationally. Regarding the original processing steps: Raw reads were preprocessed to remove errors, and CDR3 was defined by IMGT conventions from the conserved cysteine to phenylalanine. To get clonality, Shannon entropy was normalized by log2 of the number of productive unique TCRs and the result was subtracted from 1. Scalp TCRbeta sequences were cross-referenced with sorted blood CD4 and CD8 repertoires so that the CD4 or CD8 identity of scalp clones could be inferred. Sourced from immuneACCESS, this table was stored by TCRdb with only in-frame sequences that have V and J called. A share of the clones is absent; for the studies checked, an unresolved V gene accounts for under half, and the remainder has no known explanation. The V and J calls and clone size were taken over from that table, and D and trimming were inferred from the DNA. The sample yields around 130,000 clones; 45% to 65% were counted once. Roughly 4.3% of the sample comes from the top ten.

According to the study, the label for this sample's time point signals: baseline before oral tofacitinib. Lesional scalp punch biopsies and peripheral blood were collected from alopecia areata patients. After PBMCs were isolated by density centrifugation and stained for CD3, CD4 and CD8, a FACSAria was used to sort CD4+ and CD8+ T cells. This clonotype was sampled from a human donor with alopecia areata. Sequenced material: CD4+ T cells sorted from blood, taken at week 0.

CDR3 sequence: CASSSIPSLSGRVWEQYF. The DNA sequence is given as TGTGCCAGCAGCTCCATCCCCTCCCTTAGCGGGAGGGTTTGGGAGCAGTACTTC. The receptor chain draws on TRBV7-3 and TRBJ2-7; 11 bases in the junction line up with TRBD2. From V the trimming removes 4 bases and from J it removes 7 bases, while the gene matches leave 18 bases of the junction unaccounted for. Looking up the germline V gene yields CDR1 SGHTA and CDR2 FQGTGA. The CDR3 runs 18 residues from the cysteine to the phenylalanine. The retained sequence is limited to the CDR3, 54 bases, with the frame set at the first base. Outside the CDR3, residues come from the reference TRBV7-3 and TRBJ2-7 proteins, so the full variable domain is: GAGVSQTPSNKVTEKGKYVELRCDPISGHTALYWYRQSLGQGPEFLIYFQGTGAADDSGLPNDRFFAVRPEGSVSTLKIQRTERGDSAVYLCASSSIPSLSGRVWEQYFGPGTRLTVT.